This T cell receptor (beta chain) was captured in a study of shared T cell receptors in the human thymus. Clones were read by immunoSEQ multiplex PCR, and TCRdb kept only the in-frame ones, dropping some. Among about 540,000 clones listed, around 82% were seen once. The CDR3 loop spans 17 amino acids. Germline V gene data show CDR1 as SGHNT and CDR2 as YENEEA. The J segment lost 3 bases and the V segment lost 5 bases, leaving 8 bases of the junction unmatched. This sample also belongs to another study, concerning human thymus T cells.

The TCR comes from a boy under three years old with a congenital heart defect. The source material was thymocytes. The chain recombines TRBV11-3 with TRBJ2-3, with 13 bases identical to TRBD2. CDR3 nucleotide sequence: TGTGCCAGCAGCCCCACTACTAGCGGGAGGGAGACAGATACGCAGTATTTT. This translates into CASSPTTSGRETDTQYF.